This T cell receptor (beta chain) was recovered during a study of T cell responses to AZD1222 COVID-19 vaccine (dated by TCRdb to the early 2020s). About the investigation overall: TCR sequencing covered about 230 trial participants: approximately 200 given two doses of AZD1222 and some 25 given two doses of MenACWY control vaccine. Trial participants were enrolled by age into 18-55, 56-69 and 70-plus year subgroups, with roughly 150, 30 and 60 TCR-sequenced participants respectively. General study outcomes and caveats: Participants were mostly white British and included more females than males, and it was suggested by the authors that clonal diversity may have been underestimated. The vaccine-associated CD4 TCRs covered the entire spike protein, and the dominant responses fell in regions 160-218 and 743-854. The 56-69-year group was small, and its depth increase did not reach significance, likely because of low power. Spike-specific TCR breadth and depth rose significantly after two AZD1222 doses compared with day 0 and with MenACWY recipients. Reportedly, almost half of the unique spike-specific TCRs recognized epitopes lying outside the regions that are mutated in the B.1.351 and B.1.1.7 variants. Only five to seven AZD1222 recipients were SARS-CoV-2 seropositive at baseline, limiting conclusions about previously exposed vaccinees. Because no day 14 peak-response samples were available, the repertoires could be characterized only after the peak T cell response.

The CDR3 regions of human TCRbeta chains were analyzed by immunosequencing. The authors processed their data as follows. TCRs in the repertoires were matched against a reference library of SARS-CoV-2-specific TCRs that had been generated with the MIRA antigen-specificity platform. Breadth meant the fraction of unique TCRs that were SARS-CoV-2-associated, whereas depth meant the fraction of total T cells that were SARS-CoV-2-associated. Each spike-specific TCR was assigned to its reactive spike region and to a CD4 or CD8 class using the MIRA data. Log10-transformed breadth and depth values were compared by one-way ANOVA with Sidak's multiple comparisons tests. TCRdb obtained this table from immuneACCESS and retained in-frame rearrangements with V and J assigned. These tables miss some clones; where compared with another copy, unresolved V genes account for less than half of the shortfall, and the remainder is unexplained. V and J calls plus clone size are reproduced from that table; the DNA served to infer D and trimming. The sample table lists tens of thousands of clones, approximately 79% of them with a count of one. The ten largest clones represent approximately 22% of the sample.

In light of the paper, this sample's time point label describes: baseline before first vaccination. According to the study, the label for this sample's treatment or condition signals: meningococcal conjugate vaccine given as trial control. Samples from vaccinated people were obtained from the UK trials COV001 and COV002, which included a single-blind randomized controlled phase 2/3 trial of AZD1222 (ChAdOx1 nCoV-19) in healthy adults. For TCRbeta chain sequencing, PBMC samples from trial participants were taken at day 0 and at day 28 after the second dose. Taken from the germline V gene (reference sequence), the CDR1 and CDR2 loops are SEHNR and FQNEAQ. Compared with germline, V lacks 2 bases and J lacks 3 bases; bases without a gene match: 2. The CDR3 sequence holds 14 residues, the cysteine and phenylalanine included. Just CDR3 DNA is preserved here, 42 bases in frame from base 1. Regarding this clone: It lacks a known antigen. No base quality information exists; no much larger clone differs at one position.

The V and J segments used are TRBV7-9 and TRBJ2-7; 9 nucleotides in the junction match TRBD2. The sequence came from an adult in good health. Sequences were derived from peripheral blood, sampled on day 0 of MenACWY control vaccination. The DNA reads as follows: TGTGCCAGCAGCTTAATAGCGGGAGACTACGAGCAGTACTTC. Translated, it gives CASSLIAGDYEQYF. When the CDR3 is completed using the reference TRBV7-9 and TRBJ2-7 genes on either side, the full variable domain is DTGVSQNPRHKITKRGQNVTFRCDPISEHNRLYWYRQTLGQGPEFLTYFQNEAQLEKSRLLSDRFSAERPKGSFSTLEIQRTEQGDSAMYLCASSLIAGDYEQYFGPGTRLTVT.